The 12 T cell receptor beta chains given below trace back to one sample, sequenced in a study of neoadjuvant nivolumab and ipilimumab in lung cancer. Generated by immunoSEQ multiplex PCR, the TCRdb table keeps only in-frame clones and is missing some. The top ten hold 2.4% of the sample, which has 7,000 to 9,500 clones, approximately 91% seen once. The sample consisted of tumor tissue, taken after neoadjuvant nivolumab, alone or with ipilimumab, at or shortly before surgery. Source of these receptors: an adult with non-small cell lung cancer. Some clones in this sample may be carry-over from other donors' samples.

The chain combines TRBV7-2 with TRBJ2-3; D gene uncertain. V was clipped by 0 bases and J by 5 bases, with 12 bases between them. CDR1 and CDR2 from the germline V gene are SGHTA and FQGNSA. The CDR3 is 15 residues long. The CDR3 loop is CASSLASGAIDTQYF. The CDR3 DNA is TGTGCCAGCAGCTTAGCGTCCGGAGCGATAGATACGCAGTATTTT.

The chain is built from TRBV4-3 and TRBJ1-2; the D gene is possibly TRBD1 (5 bases). V lost 0 bases, J lost 3 bases, and 17 bases lay in between. The CDR3 sequence is 17 residues long. CDR1 is LGHNA, CDR2 YSLEER, per germline. CDR3 sequence reads: CASSQDEKAGLYYGYTF. The CDR3 nucleotides read TGCGCCAGCAGCCAAGATGAAAAGGCAGGGTTGTACTATGGCTACACCTTC.

This clone was seen only once. The chain joins TRBV19 to TRBJ1-1, with a weak D call TRBD1 (6 bases). Germline V gives CDR1 LNHDA, CDR2 SQIVND (reference sequence). This CDR3 is built from 13 residues. Between the trimmed V and J ends, which lost 6 bases and 1 base, there was a span of 9 bases. The CDR3 sequence: CASRDRPNTEAFF. CDR3 coding DNA: TGTGCCAGTAGGGACAGACCGAACACTGAAGCTTTCTTT. Using reference TRBV19 and TRBJ1-1 for the parts outside the CDR3, the full variable domain is DGGITQSPKYLFRKEGQNVTLSCEQNLNHDAMYWYRQDPGQGLRLIYYSQIVNDFQKGDIAEGYSVSREKKESFPLTVTSAQKNPTAFYLCASRDRPNTEAFFGQGTRLTVV.

The J gene is TRBJ2-7, the V gene TRBV7-9, with D perhaps assigned TRBD1 or TRBD2 (5 bases each). This CDR3 is 16 amino acids long. CDR1 is SEHNR and CDR2 is FQNEAQ in the germline V gene (reference sequence). V lost 0 bases to trimming and J lost 6 bases, with 18 bases between them. The CDR3 sequence is CASSLAPVSSGGEQYF. The CDR3 DNA reads as TGTGCCAGCAGCTTAGCGCCGGTCTCCTCTGGGGGCGAGCAGTACTTC. Using reference TRBV7-9 and TRBJ2-7 for the parts outside the CDR3, the full variable domain is DTGVSQNPRHKITKRGQNVTFRCDPISEHNRLYWYRQTLGQGPEFLTYFQNEAQLEKSRLLSDRFSAERPKGSFSTLEIQRTEQGDSAMYLCASSLAPVSSGGEQYFGPGTRLTVT.

V usage is TRBV10-1 and J usage is TRBJ2-3; 7 bases are shared with TRBD2. This CDR3 is 15 amino acids long. V dropped 3 bases and J dropped 2; count of bases not matched to a gene: 5. Germline lookup yields CDR1 WNHNN and CDR2 SYGVQD (reference sequence). CDR3 coding DNA: TGCGCCAGCAGTGAATTGGCGGGAGCCACAGATACGCAGTATTTT. This codes for CASSELAGATDTQYF.

This chain joins TRBV5-4 and TRBJ1-5; no clear D gene. V lost 0 bases and J 5 bases, leaving 6 bases between the germline ends. Germline-derived CDR1 and CDR2 are SGHNT and YYREEE (reference sequence). The CDR3 spans 13 residues. The DNA for the CDR3 is TGTGCCAGCAGCTTGGAGTTCGATCAGCCCCAGCATTTT. Residues: CASSLEFDQPQHF.

The CDR3 loop reads CASRPGRESYEQYF. Here the CDR3 DNA reads TGTGCCAGCAGGCCGGGACGGGAAAGCTACGAGCAGTACTTC. The chain carries TRBV6-1 and TRBJ2-7; D tentatively reads TRBD1 or TRBD2 (5 bases each). The CDR3 is made up of 14 amino acids. V lost 6 bases and J lost 3, with 15 bases in between. Per germline, CDR1 MNHNS and CDR2 SASEGT.

The chain recombines TRBV25-1 with TRBJ2-7; D ambiguous. CDR1 is MGHDK and CDR2 is SYGVNS in the germline V gene. V gave up 1 base and J gave up 5 bases, with 15 bases separating them. This CDR3 has 15 residues. DNA of the CDR3: TGTGCCAGCAGTGAATCGGGCGCTTTGGGGAACGAGCAGTACTTC. Its translation: CASSESGALGNEQYF.

The chain has TRBV5-1 and TRBJ2-7; 16 positions match TRBD2. The length of the CDR3 is 16 residues. V lost 4 bases to trimming and J lost 5 bases; unmatched junction nucleotides: 6. Germline lookup yields CDR1 SGHRS and CDR2 YFSETQ. CDR3: CASSPGTSGRANEQYF. CDR3 nucleotide sequence: TGCGCCAGCAGCCCCGGGACTAGCGGGAGGGCCAACGAGCAGTACTTC.

V is TRBV6-1 and J is TRBJ2-5; 9 bases agree with TRBD1. This CDR3 spans 16 amino acids. Germline values: CDR1 MNHNS, CDR2 SASEGT. Trimming cost V 2 bases and J 5 bases; bases outside gene matches: 9. CDR3 protein: CASSELTGQGWETQYF. The CDR3 region has the DNA TGTGCCAGCAGTGAACTTACGGGACAGGGTTGGGAGACCCAGTACTTC.

The rearrangement links TRBV27 to TRBJ2-7; 10 nucleotides match TRBD1. Germline V CDR1 and CDR2: MNHEY, SMNVEV (reference sequence). The V and J ends lost 6 bases and 6 bases, in that order; junction bases with no gene match: 11. The CDR3 is 15 residues long. CDR3 protein: CASRSRTGGHGEQYF. The CDR3 DNA reads as TGTGCCAGCAGATCCCGGACAGGGGGGCACGGCGAGCAGTACTTC.

This rearrangement joins TRBV6-1 to TRBJ2-7; 8 bases are a match to TRBD2. Unmatched junction bases numbered 6, after V lost 7 bases and J lost 4 bases. The CDR3 covers 13 residues. The germline CDR1 and CDR2 sequences are MNHNS and SASEGT. DNA of the CDR3: TGTGCCAGCACCCAGCGGGAGCGGTACGAGCAGTACTTC. This sequence encodes CASTQRERYEQYF.